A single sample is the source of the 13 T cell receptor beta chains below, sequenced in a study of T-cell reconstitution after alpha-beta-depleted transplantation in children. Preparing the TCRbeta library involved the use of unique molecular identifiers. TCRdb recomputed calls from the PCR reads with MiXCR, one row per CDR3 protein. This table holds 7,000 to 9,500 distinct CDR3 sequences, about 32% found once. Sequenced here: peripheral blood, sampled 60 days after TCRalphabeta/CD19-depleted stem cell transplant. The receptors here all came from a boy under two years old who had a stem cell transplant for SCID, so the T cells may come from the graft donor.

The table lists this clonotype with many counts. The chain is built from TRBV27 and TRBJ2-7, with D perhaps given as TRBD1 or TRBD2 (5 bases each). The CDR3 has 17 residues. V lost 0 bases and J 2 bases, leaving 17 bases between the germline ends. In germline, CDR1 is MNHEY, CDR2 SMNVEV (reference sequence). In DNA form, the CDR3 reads TGTGCCAGCAGTTTATCGTGGTGGGACGACTCCCCCTACGAGCAGTACTTC. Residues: CASSLSWWDDSPYEQYF.

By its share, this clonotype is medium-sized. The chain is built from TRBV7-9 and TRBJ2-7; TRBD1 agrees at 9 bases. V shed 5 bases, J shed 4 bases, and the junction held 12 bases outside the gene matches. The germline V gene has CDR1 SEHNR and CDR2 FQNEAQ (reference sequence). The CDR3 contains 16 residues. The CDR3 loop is CASSQLQGAGRYEQYF. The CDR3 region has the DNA TGTGCCAGCAGCCAACTACAGGGGGCTGGACGATACGAGCAGTACTTC.

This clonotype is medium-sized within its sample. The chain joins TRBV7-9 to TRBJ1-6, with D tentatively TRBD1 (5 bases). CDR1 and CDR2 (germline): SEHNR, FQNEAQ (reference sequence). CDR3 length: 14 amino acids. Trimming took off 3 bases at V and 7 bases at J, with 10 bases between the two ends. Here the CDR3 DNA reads TGTGCCAGCAGCTTTGACAGATTAAATTCACCCCTCCACTTT. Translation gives CASSFDRLNSPLHF. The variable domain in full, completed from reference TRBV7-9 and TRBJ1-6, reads DTGVSQNPRHKITKRGQNVTFRCDPISEHNRLYWYRQTLGQGPEFLTYFQNEAQLEKSRLLSDRFSAERPKGSFSTLEIQRTEQGDSAMYLCASSFDRLNSPLHFGNGTRLTVT.

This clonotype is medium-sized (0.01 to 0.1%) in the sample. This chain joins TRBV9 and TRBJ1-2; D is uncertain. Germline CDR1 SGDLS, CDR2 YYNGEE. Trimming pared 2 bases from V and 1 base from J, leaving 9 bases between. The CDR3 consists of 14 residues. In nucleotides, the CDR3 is TGTGCCAGCAGCGTCCTGTGGGATAACTATGGCTACACCTTC. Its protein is CASSVLWDNYGYTF.

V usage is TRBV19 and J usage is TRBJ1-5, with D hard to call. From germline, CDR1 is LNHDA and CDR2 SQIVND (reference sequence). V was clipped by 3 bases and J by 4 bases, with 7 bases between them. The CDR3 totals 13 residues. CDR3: CASSIVGNQPQHF. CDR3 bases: TGTGCCAGTAGTATCGTCGGGAATCAGCCCCAGCATTTT.

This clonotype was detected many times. In DNA, the CDR3 is TGTGCCAGCAGTTTATTCGTTGTGGGCAGGGGGCGAGATACGCAGTATTTT. Protein: CASSLFVVGRGRDTQYF. The chain uses TRBV12-3 or TRBV12-4 and TRBJ2-3; 8 nucleotides line up with TRBD1. CDR3 length equals 17 residues. V lost 2 bases, J lost 5 bases, and 12 bases stayed unmatched.

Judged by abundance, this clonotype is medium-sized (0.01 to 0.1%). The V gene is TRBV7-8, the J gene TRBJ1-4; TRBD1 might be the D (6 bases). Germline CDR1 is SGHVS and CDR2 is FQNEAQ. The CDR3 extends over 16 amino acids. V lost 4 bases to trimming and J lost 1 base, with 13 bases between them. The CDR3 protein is CASSSGTLRTNEKLFF. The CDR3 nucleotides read TGTGCCAGCAGCTCCGGGACATTGCGAACTAATGAAAAACTGTTTTTT.

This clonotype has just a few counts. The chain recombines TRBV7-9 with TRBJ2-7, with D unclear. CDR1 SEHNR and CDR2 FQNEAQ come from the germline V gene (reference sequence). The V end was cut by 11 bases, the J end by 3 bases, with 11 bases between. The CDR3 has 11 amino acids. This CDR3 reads CASGANYEQYF. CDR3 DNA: TGTGCCTCTGGTGCAAACTACGAGCAGTACTTC.

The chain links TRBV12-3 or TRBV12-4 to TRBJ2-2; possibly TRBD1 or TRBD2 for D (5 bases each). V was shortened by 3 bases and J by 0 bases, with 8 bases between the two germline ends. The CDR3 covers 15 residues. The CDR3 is CASSLGPANTGELFF. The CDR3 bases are TGTGCCAGCAGTTTGGGACCTGCGAACACCGGGGAGCTGTTTTTT.

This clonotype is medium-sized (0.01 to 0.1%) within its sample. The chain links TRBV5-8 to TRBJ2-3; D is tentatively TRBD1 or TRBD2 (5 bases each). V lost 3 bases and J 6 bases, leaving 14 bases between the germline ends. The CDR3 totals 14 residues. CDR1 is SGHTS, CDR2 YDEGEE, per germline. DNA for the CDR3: TGTGCCAGCAGCTGGGCAGGGCGGGCCGATACGCAGTATTTT. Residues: CASSWAGRADTQYF.

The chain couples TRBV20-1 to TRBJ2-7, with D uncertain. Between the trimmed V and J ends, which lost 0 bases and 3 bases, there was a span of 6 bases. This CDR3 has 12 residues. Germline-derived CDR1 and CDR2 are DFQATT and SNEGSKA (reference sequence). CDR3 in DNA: TGCAGTGCTAGAGATCACATCTACGAGCAGTACTTC. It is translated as CSARDHIYEQYF.

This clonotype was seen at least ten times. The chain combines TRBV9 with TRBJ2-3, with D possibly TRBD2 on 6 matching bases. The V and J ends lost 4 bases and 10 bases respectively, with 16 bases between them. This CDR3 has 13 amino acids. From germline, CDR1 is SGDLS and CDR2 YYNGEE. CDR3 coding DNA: TGTGCCAGCAGCACTCGGGGACTTGGGGCGCAGTATTTT. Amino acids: CASSTRGLGAQYF.

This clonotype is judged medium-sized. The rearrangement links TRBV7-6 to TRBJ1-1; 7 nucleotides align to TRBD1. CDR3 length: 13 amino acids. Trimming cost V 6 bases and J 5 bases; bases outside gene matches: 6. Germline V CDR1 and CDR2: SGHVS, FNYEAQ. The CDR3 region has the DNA TGTGCCAGCAGGCCAGGGGGTCAAACTGAAGCTTTCTTT. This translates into CASRPGGQTEAFF. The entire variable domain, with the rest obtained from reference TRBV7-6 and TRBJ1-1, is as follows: GAGVSQSPRYKVTKRGQDVALRCDPISGHVSLYWYRQALGQGPEFLTYFNYEAQQDKSGLPNDRFSAERPEGSISTLTIQRTEQRDSAMYRCASRPGGQTEAFFGQGTRLTVV.